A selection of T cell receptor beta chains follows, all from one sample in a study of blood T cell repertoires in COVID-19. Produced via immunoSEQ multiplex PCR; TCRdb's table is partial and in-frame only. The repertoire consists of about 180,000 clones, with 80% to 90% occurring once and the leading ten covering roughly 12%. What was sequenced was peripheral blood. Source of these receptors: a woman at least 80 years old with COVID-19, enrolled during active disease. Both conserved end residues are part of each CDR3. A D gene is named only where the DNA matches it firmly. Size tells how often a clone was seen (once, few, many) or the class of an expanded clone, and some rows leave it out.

CDR3 protein: CASSHKTGSTNTGELFF; CDR3 DNA: TGCGCCAGCAGCCACAAAACAGGAAGCACGAACACCGGGGAGCTGTTTTTT; D gene: NA; clone size: NA; V gene: TRBV4-1; J gene: TRBJ2-2
CDR3 protein: CASSRPGQGTYEQYF; CDR3 DNA: TGTGCCAGCAGCCGGCCGGGACAGGGAACCTACGAGCAGTACTTC; D gene: TRBD1; clone size: NA; V gene: TRBV28; J gene: TRBJ2-7
CDR3 protein: CATSDPGGGLSTDTQYF; CDR3 DNA: TGTGCCACCAGTGATCCGGGCGGGGGCCTCAGCACAGATACGCAGTATTTT; D gene: NA; clone size: NA; V gene: TRBV24-1; J gene: TRBJ2-3
CDR3 protein: CASSMGTGQWEQYF; CDR3 DNA: TGTGCCAGTAGTATGGGGACAGGGCAATGGGAGCAGTACTTC; D gene: TRBD1; clone size: NA; V gene: TRBV19; J gene: TRBJ2-7
CDR3 protein: CASSPRDRVNYGYTF; CDR3 DNA: TGTGCCAGCAGCCCACGGGACAGGGTCAACTATGGCTACACCTTC; D gene: TRBD1; clone size: NA; V gene: TRBV3-1/TRBV3-2; J gene: TRBJ1-2
CDR3 protein: CASAPGRVWDTQYF; CDR3 DNA: TGTGCCAGTGCCCCCGGGCGGGTTTGGGATACGCAGTATTTT; D gene: NA; clone size: NA; V gene: TRBV11-2; J gene: TRBJ2-3
CDR3 protein: CASSSKGLASTDTQYF; CDR3 DNA: TGTGCCAGCAGCTCGAAGGGACTAGCGAGTACAGATACGCAGTATTTT; D gene: TRBD2; clone size: few; V gene: TRBV5-4; J gene: TRBJ2-3
CDR3 protein: CASSHPAGTGDIYGYTF; CDR3 DNA: TGTGCCAGCAGCCACCCGGCCGGGACAGGGGACATCTATGGCTACACCTTC; D gene: TRBD1; clone size: NA; V gene: TRBV7-9; J gene: TRBJ1-2
CDR3 protein: CASSTTGSSYEQYF; CDR3 DNA: TGTGCCAGCAGTACTACAGGGAGCTCCTACGAGCAGTACTTC; D gene: NA; clone size: NA; V gene: TRBV28; J gene: TRBJ2-7
CDR3 protein: CARIGQVSSNQPQHF; CDR3 DNA: TGTGCCAGGATAGGACAGGTCTCTAGCAATCAGCCCCAGCATTTT; D gene: TRBD1; clone size: once; V gene: TRBV24-1; J gene: TRBJ1-5
CDR3 protein: CASSLQRDREDYEQYF; CDR3 DNA: TGTGCCAGCAGCTTGCAAAGGGACAGGGAAGACTACGAGCAGTACTTC; D gene: TRBD1; clone size: NA; V gene: TRBV7-8; J gene: TRBJ2-7
CDR3 protein: CASGKQDYEQYF; CDR3 DNA: TGTGCCAGCGGCAAACAAGACTACGAGCAGTACTTC; D gene: NA; clone size: NA; V gene: TRBV7-9; J gene: TRBJ2-7
CDR3 protein: CASSYGQGYEQYF; CDR3 DNA: TGCGCCAGCAGCTACGGGCAGGGGTACGAGCAGTACTTC; D gene: NA; clone size: NA; V gene: TRBV5-1; J gene: TRBJ2-7
CDR3 protein: CASSQVGRTGGTGELFF; CDR3 DNA: TGCGCCAGCAGCCAAGTGGGGCGGACAGGGGGCACCGGGGAGCTGTTTTTT; D gene: TRBD1; clone size: NA; V gene: TRBV4-1; J gene: TRBJ2-2
CDR3 protein: CASSEFGTATNEKLFF; CDR3 DNA: TGTGCCAGCAGTGAATTCGGGACTGCAACTAATGAAAAACTGTTTTTT; D gene: NA; clone size: NA; V gene: TRBV2; J gene: TRBJ1-4
CDR3 protein: CASSRDSYEQYF; CDR3 DNA: TGTGCCAGCAGCAGGGACTCCTACGAGCAGTACTTC; D gene: NA; clone size: NA; V gene: TRBV25-1; J gene: TRBJ2-7
CDR3 protein: CASRLIGTENSPLHF; CDR3 DNA: TGTGCCAGCAGACTAATCGGGACAGAGAATTCACCCCTCCACTTT; D gene: TRBD1; clone size: once; V gene: TRBV6-4; J gene: TRBJ1-6
CDR3 protein: CAISEGGRPQHF; CDR3 DNA: TGTGCCATCAGTGAAGGAGGGCGACCCCAGCATTTT; D gene: NA; clone size: NA; V gene: TRBV10-3; J gene: TRBJ1-5
CDR3 protein: CASSLDLAGGYSYEQYF; CDR3 DNA: TGTGCCAGCAGCTTAGATCTAGCGGGGGGTTACTCCTACGAGCAGTACTTC; D gene: TRBD2; clone size: NA; V gene: TRBV7-9; J gene: TRBJ2-7
CDR3 protein: CASSEAGLAPYEQYF; CDR3 DNA: TGTGCCAGCAGTGAAGCAGGACTAGCCCCATACGAGCAGTACTTC; D gene: TRBD2; clone size: NA; V gene: TRBV6-1; J gene: TRBJ2-7
CDR3 protein: CASSYAERDLNNEQFF; CDR3 DNA: TGTGCCAGCAGTTACGCAGAGCGGGACCTAAACAATGAGCAGTTCTTC; D gene: TRBD2; clone size: NA; V gene: TRBV6-2/TRBV6-3; J gene: TRBJ2-1
CDR3 protein: CASSLGLSSYNEQFF; CDR3 DNA: TGTGCCAGCAGCTTAGGACTCAGCTCCTACAATGAGCAGTTCTTC; D gene: NA; clone size: NA; V gene: TRBV11-2; J gene: TRBJ2-1
CDR3 protein: CASRLTLAGRYEQYF; CDR3 DNA: TGTGCCAGCAGATTAACCTTAGCGGGAAGATACGAGCAGTACTTC; D gene: TRBD2; clone size: once; V gene: TRBV7-2; J gene: TRBJ2-7
CDR3 protein: CSARGGVGYEQYF; CDR3 DNA: TGCAGCGCCAGAGGGGGAGTAGGTTACGAGCAGTACTTC; D gene: NA; clone size: few; V gene: TRBV29-1; J gene: TRBJ2-7
CDR3 protein: CASSSYSGRWGDTQYF; CDR3 DNA: TGTGCCAGCAGCTCCTATAGCGGGAGGTGGGGAGATACGCAGTATTTT; D gene: TRBD2; clone size: few; V gene: TRBV7-2; J gene: TRBJ2-3
CDR3 protein: CASSLAPGQEGDEQYF; CDR3 DNA: TGTGCCAGCAGCTTAGCGCCCGGACAGGAGGGCGACGAGCAGTACTTC; D gene: NA; clone size: few; V gene: TRBV7-8; J gene: TRBJ2-7
CDR3 protein: CASSLGRGTEAFF; CDR3 DNA: TGTGCCAGCAGCTTAGGCCGGGGCACTGAAGCTTTCTTT; D gene: NA; clone size: NA; V gene: TRBV13; J gene: TRBJ1-1
CDR3 protein: CASSEGYGTPHEQYF; CDR3 DNA: TGTGCCAGCAGTGAGGGATACGGGACACCTCACGAGCAGTACTTC; D gene: NA; clone size: NA; V gene: TRBV2; J gene: TRBJ2-7
CDR3 protein: CASSLLHLAGGLQETQYF; CDR3 DNA: TGCGCCAGCAGCCTCCTCCATTTAGCGGGAGGCCTCCAAGAGACCCAGTACTTC; D gene: TRBD2; clone size: NA; V gene: TRBV4-1; J gene: TRBJ2-5
CDR3 protein: CASSRDSSSYNEQFF; CDR3 DNA: TGTGCCAGCAGCCGGGACTCTAGCTCCTACAATGAGCAGTTCTTC; D gene: NA; clone size: NA; V gene: TRBV11-2; J gene: TRBJ2-1
CDR3 protein: CAISESTSGANTGELFF; CDR3 DNA: TGTGCCATCAGTGAGTCGACCAGCGGAGCCAACACCGGGGAGCTGTTTTTT; D gene: NA; clone size: NA; V gene: TRBV10-3; J gene: TRBJ2-2
CDR3 protein: CASSSGLTSGKQFF; CDR3 DNA: TGTGCCAGCAGTTCCGGGTTGACTAGCGGAAAGCAGTTCTTC; D gene: TRBD2; clone size: NA; V gene: TRBV7-9; J gene: TRBJ2-1
CDR3 protein: CASSLCKGAQCEAFF; CDR3 DNA: TGTGCCAGCAGTTTATGCAAGGGGGCGCAGTGCGAAGCTTTCTTT; D gene: TRBD1; clone size: NA; V gene: TRBV28; J gene: TRBJ1-1
CDR3 protein: CASSADRGQPQHF; CDR3 DNA: TGTGCCAGCAGTGCTGACAGGGGGCAGCCCCAGCATTTT; D gene: TRBD1; clone size: NA; V gene: TRBV12-3/TRBV12-4; J gene: TRBJ1-5
CDR3 protein: CASSLGGQPNTEAFF; CDR3 DNA: TGTGCCAGCAGCTTAGGGGGACAGCCGAACACTGAAGCTTTCTTT; D gene: TRBD1; clone size: few; V gene: TRBV7-9; J gene: TRBJ1-1
CDR3 protein: CSAFYGNTIYF; CDR3 DNA: TGCAGTGCTTTTTATGGAAACACCATATATTTT; D gene: NA; clone size: NA; V gene: TRBV20-1; J gene: TRBJ1-3
CDR3 protein: CASTLQSGSSYNEQFF; CDR3 DNA: TGTGCCAGCACCCTACAGAGCGGGAGCTCCTACAATGAGCAGTTCTTC; D gene: TRBD2; clone size: NA; V gene: TRBV11-1; J gene: TRBJ2-1
CDR3 protein: CASSEGTGVRQFF; CDR3 DNA: TGTGCCAGCAGTGAAGGGACAGGGGTCCGGCAGTTCTTC; D gene: TRBD1; clone size: NA; V gene: TRBV2; J gene: TRBJ2-1
CDR3 protein: CSGGTSGSGETQYF; CDR3 DNA: TGCAGCGGCGGCACTAGCGGGAGCGGAGAGACCCAGTACTTC; D gene: TRBD2; clone size: NA; V gene: TRBV29-1; J gene: TRBJ2-5
CDR3 protein: CASSYSSALAGAEQFF; CDR3 DNA: TGTGCCAGCAGTTACTCGAGTGCACTAGCGGGAGCTGAGCAGTTCTTC; D gene: TRBD2; clone size: NA; V gene: TRBV6-5; J gene: TRBJ2-1
CDR3 protein: CASSHRSDGELFF; CDR3 DNA: TGTGCCAGCAGCCACCGGAGCGACGGGGAGCTGTTTTTT; D gene: NA; clone size: NA; V gene: TRBV4-2; J gene: TRBJ2-2
CDR3 protein: CASSPRRTSLYEQYF; CDR3 DNA: TGTGCCAGCAGCCCCCGACGGACTAGTCTCTACGAGCAGTACTTC; D gene: TRBD2; clone size: few; V gene: TRBV7-8; J gene: TRBJ2-7
CDR3 protein: CASSASGTRLLDEQFF; CDR3 DNA: TGCGCCAGCAGCGCATCCGGGACTAGGTTGTTGGATGAGCAGTTCTTC; D gene: TRBD2; clone size: NA; V gene: TRBV4-1; J gene: TRBJ2-1
CDR3 protein: CASTGRELSGYTF; CDR3 DNA: TGTGCCAGTACTGGCAGGGAACTGAGTGGCTACACCTTC; D gene: NA; clone size: NA; V gene: TRBV19; J gene: TRBJ1-2
CDR3 protein: CASSPPLRSNQPQHF; CDR3 DNA: TGTGCCAGCAGTCCTCCTCTTCGTAGCAATCAGCCCCAGCATTTT; D gene: NA; clone size: NA; V gene: TRBV28; J gene: TRBJ1-5
CDR3 protein: CASSLYRDNEQFF; CDR3 DNA: TGTGCCAGCAGCTTATACAGGGACAATGAGCAGTTCTTC; D gene: NA; clone size: NA; V gene: TRBV7-2; J gene: TRBJ2-1
CDR3 protein: CASFGTGGPNTEAFF; CDR3 DNA: TGTGCCAGCTTTGGTACAGGGGGACCAAACACTGAAGCTTTCTTT; D gene: TRBD1; clone size: NA; V gene: TRBV6-5; J gene: TRBJ1-1
CDR3 protein: CASSLFAGGQETQYF; CDR3 DNA: TGCGCCAGCAGCTTGTTTGCGGGGGGACAAGAGACCCAGTACTTC; D gene: TRBD2; clone size: NA; V gene: TRBV5-1; J gene: TRBJ2-5
CDR3 protein: CAISEYRYNEQFF; CDR3 DNA: TGTGCCATCAGTGAGTACAGATACAATGAGCAGTTCTTC; D gene: NA; clone size: NA; V gene: TRBV10-3; J gene: TRBJ2-1
CDR3 protein: CASSAGTGGTEAFF; CDR3 DNA: TGTGCCAGCAGCGCCGGGACAGGGGGAACTGAAGCTTTCTTT; D gene: TRBD1; clone size: few; V gene: TRBV9; J gene: TRBJ1-1
CDR3 protein: CASSYSKRGGNIQYF; CDR3 DNA: TGTGCCAGCAGTTACTCGAAGCGGGGGGGAAACATTCAGTACTTC; D gene: TRBD2; clone size: once; V gene: TRBV6-5; J gene: TRBJ2-4
CDR3 protein: CASSPRTSGPSYNEQFF; CDR3 DNA: TGTGCCAGCAGCCCCCGGACTAGCGGACCCTCCTACAATGAGCAGTTCTTC; D gene: TRBD2; clone size: NA; V gene: TRBV7-2; J gene: TRBJ2-1
CDR3 protein: CASSILAGDTQYF; CDR3 DNA: TGTGCCAGTAGTATCCTAGCTGGAGATACGCAGTATTTT; D gene: NA; clone size: NA; V gene: TRBV19; J gene: TRBJ2-3
CDR3 protein: CASSPQAQENEKLFF; CDR3 DNA: TGTGCCAGCAGCCCGCAAGCCCAGGAAAATGAAAAACTGTTTTTT; D gene: NA; clone size: NA; V gene: TRBV7-2; J gene: TRBJ1-4
CDR3 protein: CASSVDREDTQYF; CDR3 DNA: TGTGCCAGCAGCGTAGACCGCGAGGATACGCAGTATTTT; D gene: NA; clone size: once; V gene: TRBV9; J gene: TRBJ2-3